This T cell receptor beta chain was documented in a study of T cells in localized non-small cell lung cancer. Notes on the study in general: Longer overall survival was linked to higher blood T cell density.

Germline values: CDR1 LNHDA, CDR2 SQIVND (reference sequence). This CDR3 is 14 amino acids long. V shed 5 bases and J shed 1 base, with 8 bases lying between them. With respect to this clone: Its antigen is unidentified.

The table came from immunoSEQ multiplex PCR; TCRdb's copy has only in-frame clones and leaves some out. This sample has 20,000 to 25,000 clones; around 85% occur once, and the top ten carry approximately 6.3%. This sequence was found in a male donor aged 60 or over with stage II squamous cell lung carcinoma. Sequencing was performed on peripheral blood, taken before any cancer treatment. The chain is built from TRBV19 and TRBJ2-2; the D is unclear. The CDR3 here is CASSPAKNTGELFF. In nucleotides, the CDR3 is TGTGCCAGTAGTCCGGCTAAGAACACCGGGGAGCTGTTTTTT.